Shown below are 7 T cell receptor beta chains from a single sample sequenced in a study of control samples from healthy donors and cancer patients. The method was immunoSEQ multiplex PCR; TCRdb's version includes in-frame clones alone and lacks a portion of them. The sample contains about 52,000 clones, 85% to 95% of which appear only once. What was sequenced was blood. The receptors here all came from a young man in good health.

J is TRBJ1-5 and V is TRBV27; D not certain. V lost 4 bases and J lost 2, with 9 bases in between. There are 14 residues in the CDR3. Germline-derived CDR1 and CDR2 are MNHEY and SMNVEV (reference sequence). The CDR3 DNA is TGTGCCAGCAGTTCTAACGGCCGCAATCAGCCCCAGCATTTT. It translates to CASSSNGRNQPQHF.

The V call is TRBV5-1, the J call TRBJ2-7, with 11 bases lining up with TRBD2. The CDR3 covers 15 residues. Trimming took 0 bases from V and 6 from J; bases not matched to a gene: 5. Germline V gene data show CDR1 as SGHRS and CDR2 as YFSETQ. CDR3 region: CASSLALAGGSEQYF. The CDR3 DNA reads TGCGCCAGCAGCTTGGCGCTAGCGGGAGGTAGCGAGCAGTACTTC.

V and J are TRBV4-1 and TRBJ2-1; weak D call: TRBD1 (5 bases). Germline CDR1 and CDR2: MGHRA and YSYEKL. The CDR3 sequence is 17 residues long. V gave up 4 bases and J gave up 4 bases, with 20 bases separating them. The CDR3 coding sequence is TGCGCCAGCAGCCTAAACCCCGCGCAGGGAAATTACAATGAGCAGTTCTTC. As protein: CASSLNPAQGNYNEQFF.

The gene calls are TRBV5-1 and TRBJ1-2; D is possibly TRBD1 (5 bases). Germline V gene lookup returns CDR1 SGHRS and CDR2 YFSETQ. The germline V and J ends were trimmed by 0 bases and 7 bases, with 10 bases remaining between them. The CDR3 runs 13 residues. The CDR3 is CASSLAQGFGYTF. The CDR3 DNA follows: TGCGCCAGCAGCTTGGCTCAGGGTTTTGGCTACACCTTC.

The V call is TRBV14, the J call TRBJ2-6, with D tentatively TRBD1 (6 bases). The CDR3 has 16 residues. The V gene's germline CDR1 is SGHDN and CDR2 FVKESK. The V end was cut by 8 bases, the J end by 0 bases, with 14 bases between. CDR3 DNA sequence: TGTGCCAGCGGGGACACTTTTAACTCTGGGGCCAACGTCCTGACTTTC. The encoded protein is CASGDTFNSGANVLTF.

V is TRBV2 and J is TRBJ2-7; possible D gene TRBD1, 6 bases. V lost 6 bases and J lost 4, with 19 bases in between. Germline CDR1 is SNHLY and CDR2 is FYNNEI. This CDR3 contains 15 residues. As DNA, the CDR3 is TGTGCCAGCAGCGAATGGCCGGACAGCGTTTACGAGCAGTACTTC. Protein: CASSEWPDSVYEQYF.

The V and J genes are TRBV11-1 and TRBJ1-1; D is ambiguous. The CDR3 sequence is 14 residues long. The germline V and J ends were trimmed by 8 bases and 4 bases, with 17 bases remaining between them. Germline CDR1 is SGHAT and CDR2 is FQDESV (reference sequence). For the CDR3, the DNA is TGTGCCAGCGGATTAGGGCCCCACGGCACTGAAGCTTTCTTT. This encodes CASGLGPHGTEAFF.